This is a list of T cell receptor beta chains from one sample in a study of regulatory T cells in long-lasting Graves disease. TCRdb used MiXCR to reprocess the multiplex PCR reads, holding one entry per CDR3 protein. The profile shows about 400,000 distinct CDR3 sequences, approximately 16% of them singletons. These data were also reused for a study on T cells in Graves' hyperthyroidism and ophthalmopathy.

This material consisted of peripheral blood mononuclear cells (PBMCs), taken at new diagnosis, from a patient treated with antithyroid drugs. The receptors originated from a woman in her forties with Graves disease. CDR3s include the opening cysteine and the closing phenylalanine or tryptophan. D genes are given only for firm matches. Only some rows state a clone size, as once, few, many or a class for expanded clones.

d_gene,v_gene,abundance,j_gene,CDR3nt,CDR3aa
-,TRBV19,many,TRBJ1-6,TGTGCCAGTATGAGGGGGGCCGGCTCACCCCTCCACTTT,CASMRGAGSPLHF
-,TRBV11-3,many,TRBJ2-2,TGTGCCAGCAGCTTAGCGGGAGTGGCCGGGGAGCTGTTTTTT,CASSLAGVAGELFF
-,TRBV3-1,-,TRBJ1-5,TGTGCCAGCCAGCCAGGGGTTTCTCAGCCCCAGCATTTT,CASQPGVSQPQHF
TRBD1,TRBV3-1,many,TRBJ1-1,TGTGCCAGCAGGGAAACAGGGGAGCCTGAAGCTTTCTTT,CASRETGEPEAFF
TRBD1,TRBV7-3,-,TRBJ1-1,TGTGCCAGCAGCTCCGACAGGGATAACACTGAAGCTTTCTTT,CASSSDRDNTEAFF
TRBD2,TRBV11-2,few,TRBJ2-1,TGTGCCAGCAGCCTGGGACTAGCGGGACCTTACAATGAGCAGTTCTTC,CASSLGLAGPYNEQFF
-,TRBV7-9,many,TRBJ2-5,TGTGCCAGCAGCTCATACCCGACAGATGAGGAGACCCAGTACTTC,CASSSYPTDEETQYF
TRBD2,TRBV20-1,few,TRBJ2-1,TGCAGTGCTAGACCTAGCGGGAGGGTAGGCTACAATGAGCAGTTCTTC,CSARPSGRVGYNEQFF
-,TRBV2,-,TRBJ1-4,TGTGCCAGCTCGGGTGCAGGGCGCGAAAAACTGTTTTTT,CASSGAGREKLFF
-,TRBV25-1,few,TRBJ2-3,TGTGCCAGCAGTGTTTCTGGGGCCCCCACAGATACGCAGTATTTT,CASSVSGAPTDTQYF
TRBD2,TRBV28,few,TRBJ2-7,TGTGCCAGCAGTTTAGGACTAGCGGGAAGGTTCGAGCAGTACTTC,CASSLGLAGRFEQYF
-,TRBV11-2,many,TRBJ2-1,TGTGCCAGCAGCAACCCCCACAGGGACTACAATGAGCAGTTCTTC,CASSNPHRDYNEQFF
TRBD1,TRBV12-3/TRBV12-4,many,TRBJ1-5,TGTGCCAGCAGTTTCAGGCAGGGGGCAGCTTATAGCAATCAGCCCCAGCATTTT,CASSFRQGAAYSNQPQHF
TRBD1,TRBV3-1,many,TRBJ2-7,TGTGCCAGCAGCCAAAGGGGGCAGGGGGCGCGCGAGCAGTACTTC,CASSQRGQGAREQYF
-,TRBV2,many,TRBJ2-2,TGTGCCAGCAGTGAAATCCGGGTCAACACCGGGGAGCTGTTTTTT,CASSEIRVNTGELFF
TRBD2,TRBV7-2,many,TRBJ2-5,TGTGCCAGCAGCTTAGTGGGAGGGCTGGGAGAGACCCAGTACTTC,CASSLVGGLGETQYF
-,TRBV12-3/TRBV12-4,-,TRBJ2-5,TGTGCCAGCAGTTTAGTTAGCTGGGAACGAGAGACCCAGTACTTC,CASSLVSWERETQYF
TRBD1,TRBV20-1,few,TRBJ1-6,TGCAGTGCTAGAGGGACAGGGGTGGATAATTCACCCCTCCACTTT,CSARGTGVDNSPLHF
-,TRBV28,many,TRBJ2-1,TGTGCCAGCAGTGGGGGTGGGGAACTCGGTGAGCAGTTCTTC,CASSGGGELGEQFF
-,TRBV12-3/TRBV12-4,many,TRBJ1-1,TGTGCCAGCAGTCTTGGGGGGATCACTGAAGCTTTCTTT,CASSLGGITEAFF
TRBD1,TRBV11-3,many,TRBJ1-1,TGTGCCAGCAGCTTCGGGACAGGGGGCAGCGCTTTCTTT,CASSFGTGGSAFF
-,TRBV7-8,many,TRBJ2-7,TGTGCCAGCAGCTTGGGACCGGACTACGAGCAGTACTTC,CASSLGPDYEQYF
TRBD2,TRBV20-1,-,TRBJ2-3,TGCAGTGCTAGACCGACTAGCGGGAGGGATACAGATACGCAGTATTTT,CSARPTSGRDTDTQYF
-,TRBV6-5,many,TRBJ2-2,TGTGCCAGCAGTTACTCCGGGGTCACCGGGGAGCTGTTTTTT,CASSYSGVTGELFF
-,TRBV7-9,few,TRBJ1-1,TGTGCCATAGAGGGTGAAGCTTTCTTT,CAIEGEAFF
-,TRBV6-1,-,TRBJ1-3,TGTGCCACCCGGTTCAGTAGGGCTTACACCATATATTTT,CATRFSRAYTIYF
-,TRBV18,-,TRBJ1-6,TGTGCCAGCTCATCCCAAACCGATTCACCCCTCCACTTT,CASSSQTDSPLHF
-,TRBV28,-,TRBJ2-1,TGTGCCAGCAGTTCCACCGCGGACGGCCGGAGAGGCTTCGATGAGCAGTTCTTC,CASSSTADGRRGFDEQFF
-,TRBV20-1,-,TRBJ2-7,TGCAGTGCTAAGGGACCGGACCACGAGCAGTACTTC,CSAKGPDHEQYF
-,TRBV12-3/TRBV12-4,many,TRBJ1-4,TGTGCCAGCAGTCAGCGCCCCGGGCGGGATGAAAAACTGTTTTTT,CASSQRPGRDEKLFF
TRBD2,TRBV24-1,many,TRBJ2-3,TGTGCCACCAGTGACGATACTAGCGGGATTACAGATACGCAGTATTTT,CATSDDTSGITDTQYF
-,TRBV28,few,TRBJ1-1,TGTGCCAGCAGGACATGGGGCGGTGAAGCTTTCTTT,CASRTWGGEAFF
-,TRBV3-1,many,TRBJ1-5,TGTGCCAGCAGCTCACAGGTGGCGGGGCAGCCCCAGCATTTT,CASSSQVAGQPQHF
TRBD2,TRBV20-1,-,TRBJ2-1,TGCAGTGCTAGGCAGACTAGCGTGGGGAATGAGCAGTTCTTC,CSARQTSVGNEQFF
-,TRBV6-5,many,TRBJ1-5,TGTGCCAGCAGTTTTCCAGGGGTGGGCAATCAGCCCCAGCATTTT,CASSFPGVGNQPQHF
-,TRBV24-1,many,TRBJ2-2,TGTGCCACCCGACAGGGTATCCGGGAGAAGGTCACCGGGGAGCTGTTTTTT,CATRQGIREKVTGELFF
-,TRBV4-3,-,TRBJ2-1,TGCGCCAGCAGCCAAGACCCACTAGTCAGTAGTGAGCAGTTCTTC,CASSQDPLVSSEQFF
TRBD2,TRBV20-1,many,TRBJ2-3,TGCAGTGCTAGAGACTGGACTAGCGGGAGGGCAGATACGCAGTATTTT,CSARDWTSGRADTQYF
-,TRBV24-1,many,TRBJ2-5,TGTGCCACCCGTTGGGGAGAGACCCAGTACTTC,CATRWGETQYF
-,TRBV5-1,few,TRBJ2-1,TGCGCCAGCTTTTCAAGAGACAATGAGCAGTTCTTC,CASFSRDNEQFF
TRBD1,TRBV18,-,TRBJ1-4,TGTGCCAGCTCAAGTCCAGGGGGCACTAATGAAAAACTGTTTTTT,CASSSPGGTNEKLFF
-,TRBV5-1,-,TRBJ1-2,TGCGCCAGCAGCCCCCGGACAGATCCCACTGTCTATGGCTACACCTTC,CASSPRTDPTVYGYTF
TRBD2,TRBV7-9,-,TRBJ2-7,TGTGCCAGCAGCCCTCCGGGACTAGCGGGAGGCGGCGAGCAGTACTTC,CASSPPGLAGGGEQYF
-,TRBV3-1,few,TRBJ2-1,TGTGCCAGCAGCCCCCCCAGCAGGAATTACAATGAGCAGTTCTTC,CASSPPSRNYNEQFF
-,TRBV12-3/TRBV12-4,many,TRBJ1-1,TGTGCCAGCAGTTCCGGTAAAGACACCGTGAACACTGAAGCTTTCTTT,CASSSGKDTVNTEAFF
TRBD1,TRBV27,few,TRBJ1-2,TGTGCCAGCAGGGGACAGGGGCCTGGCTACACCTTC,CASRGQGPGYTF
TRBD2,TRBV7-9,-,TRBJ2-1,TGTGCCAACAGCCGACTAGCGGGAGGGCCCGATGAGCAGTTCTTC,CANSRLAGGPDEQFF
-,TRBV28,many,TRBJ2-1,TGTGCCAGCAGTCCCGAAGGGTCCCATGAGCAGTTCTTC,CASSPEGSHEQFF